What follows are 7 T cell receptor beta chains derived from one specimen sequenced in a study of shared clonotypes between healthy human individuals (TCRdb year 2020). Preparation of the library involved the immunoSEQ multiplex PCR assay. The clones in this table, taken by TCRdb from immuneACCESS, are in-frame only. Not every clone is retained; where verified, under half of the shortfall comes from an unresolved V gene, and the cause of the rest is unknown. The sample table lists roughly 2,000,000 clones, around 93% of them with a count of one. In total, the top ten clones hold roughly 1.7% of the sample. CD8 naive samples were CD45RO-negative cells positively selected for CCR7, giving a CD45RA+CCR7+ population that excluded TemRA cells. The sequenced sample consisted of naive CD8+ T cells from PBMCs. The cell subset or site label here, explained by the study, means: CD45RA+CCR7+. The receptors come from a man in his late teens or twenties in good health. Some clones in this sample may be carry-over from other donors' samples.

V is TRBV28 and J is TRBJ2-3; 11 bases are a match to TRBD1. Trimming cost V 6 bases and J 11 bases; bases outside gene matches: 10. The CDR3 length is 14 residues. Looked up from germline, CDR1 is MDHEN and CDR2 is SYDVKM. The CDR3 coding sequence is TGTGCCAGCAGACCAGGACAGGGGGCATACGGGCAGTATTTT. Translating gives CASRPGQGAYGQYF.

J is TRBJ2-1 and V is TRBV13, with 7 positions matching TRBD2. The V gene's germline CDR1 is PRHDT and CDR2 FYEKMQ (reference sequence). V trimming: 5 bases; J trimming: 6 bases; junction bases outside the gene matches: 10. The CDR3 extends over 15 amino acids. CDR3 in amino acids: CASSQGSGYRNEQFF. In DNA form, the CDR3 reads TGTGCCAGCAGCCAGGGTAGCGGGTACCGCAATGAGCAGTTCTTC.

The chain carries TRBV28 and TRBJ2-1, with TRBD1 matching 9 bases. The CDR3 has 17 amino acids. The germline CDR1 and CDR2 sequences are MDHEN and SYDVKM. V dropped 5 bases and J dropped 7; count of bases not matched to a gene: 15. The CDR3 loop reads CASSEPGQGFSSNEQFF. Written as DNA, the CDR3 is TGTGCCAGCAGTGAGCCGGGACAGGGTTTTAGTAGTAATGAGCAGTTCTTC.

The chain is built from TRBV5-8 and TRBJ1-5; D gene ambiguous. V dropped 3 bases and J dropped 4 bases, with 8 bases sitting between them. This CDR3 spans 13 amino acids. Per germline, CDR1 SGHTS and CDR2 YDEGEE. The CDR3 sequence is CASSSDRNQPQHF. DNA for the CDR3: TGTGCCAGCAGCTCGGACCGAAATCAGCCCCAGCATTTT.

The J gene is TRBJ2-1, the V gene TRBV7-3; possible D gene TRBD2, 6 bases. CDR1 and CDR2 (germline): SGHTA, FQGTGA. The CDR3 has 16 residues. The V end was cut by 5 bases, the J end by 7 bases, with 21 bases between. CDR3 DNA sequence: TGTGCCAGCAGCCCCGGAGCGGGCTACTTGGGGAATGAGCAGTTCTTC. This sequence encodes CASSPGAGYLGNEQFF.

This chain joins TRBV6-5 and TRBJ1-1; D unresolved. CDR3 length: 16 residues. The V end lost 2 bases, the J end lost 0 bases, and 13 bases lay between the germline ends. Germline values: CDR1 MNHEY, CDR2 SVGAGI. Here the CDR3 reads CASSYGQESLNTEAFF. The CDR3 bases are TGTGCCAGCAGTTACGGGCAGGAATCCCTGAACACTGAAGCTTTCTTT.

This clone was recorded only once. V and J are TRBV15 and TRBJ1-5, with D unresolved. V was clipped by 6 bases and J by 3 bases, with 12 bases between them. Germline V gene sequence: CDR1 LNHNV, CDR2 YYDKDF (reference sequence). The CDR3 is 14 residues long. CDR3 sequence reads: CATRPDGNNQPQHF. The CDR3 nucleotides read TGTGCCACCAGACCGGACGGGAACAATCAGCCCCAGCATTTT.